This entry concerns a single T cell receptor beta chain. These data come from a study of blood T cell repertoires in COVID-19. Whole-study context: Samples taken during acute and convalescent COVID-19 were collected in the United States, Italy and Spain. The analysed material was cDNA or gDNA that came from T cells, B-cell-depleted T cells, or PBMCs.

Per the study methods: Scientists estimated how many nucleated cells there were by amplifying reference gene primers. TCRdb keeps only in-frame clones here, not all; method: immunoSEQ multiplex PCR. For V, J and clone size, that table is used; D and trimming come from the DNA. This sample carries a few hundred thousand clones, roughly 91% of them seen once, and the ten largest clones take 1.5% to 2%. Across 20 to 25 US areas, participants ranged in age from about 18 to 90 years. The sample consisted of PBMCs or T cells enriched from blood (not recorded which). The origin of this receptor is a woman aged 30 to 39 who had recovered from COVID-19.

Here the CDR3 reads CASRPTSGDSYEQYF. The CDR3 DNA is TGTGCCAGCAGACCGACTAGCGGGGACTCCTACGAGCAGTACTTC. The chain employs TRBV6-6 and TRBJ2-7; 11 nucleotides match TRBD2. The CDR3 runs 15 residues. CDR1 is MNHNY and CDR2 is SVGAGI in the germline V gene (reference sequence). The J segment lost 0 bases and the V segment lost 6 bases, leaving 4 bases of the junction unmatched.